Listed below are T cell receptor beta chains from one sample, sequenced in a study of shared clonotypes between healthy human individuals. TCRdb's copy holds only in-frame clones and misses some; the assay was immunoSEQ multiplex PCR. The sample lists millions of clones, just under 95% occurring once. The sample consisted of naive CD8+ T cells sorted from blood. The origin of the receptors is a man between 18 and 35 years old in good health. The CDR3 runs from the conserved cysteine through the conserved F or W. The order of the fields is J gene, clone size, CDR3 length, V gene, D gene, CDR3 DNA, CDR3 protein. D genes are given only for firm matches. Only some rows state a clone size, as once, few, many or a class for expanded clones.

J gene: TRBJ2-3; clone size: -; CDR3 length: 16; V gene: TRBV15; D gene: TRBD2; CDR3 DNA: TGTGCCACCAGCAGAGATTTAACTAGCGGGGGAGATACGCAGTATTTT; CDR3 protein: CATSRDLTSGGDTQYF
J gene: TRBJ1-4; clone size: -; CDR3 length: 16; V gene: TRBV9; D gene: TRBD1; CDR3 DNA: TGTGCCAGCAGCCCCGGGACAGACTTATATAATGAAAAACTGTTTTTT; CDR3 protein: CASSPGTDLYNEKLFF
J gene: TRBJ2-2; clone size: -; CDR3 length: 15; V gene: TRBV27; D gene: TRBD1; CDR3 DNA: TGTGCCAGCAGTTTATCGGACAGGGGTATCGGGGAGCTGTTTTTT; CDR3 protein: CASSLSDRGIGELFF
J gene: TRBJ1-2; clone size: -; CDR3 length: 18; V gene: TRBV6-1; D gene: -; CDR3 DNA: TGTGCCAGCAGTGAAAGTGTCATAGTGGACGGGACTAACTATGGCTACACCTTC; CDR3 protein: CASSESVIVDGTNYGYTF
J gene: TRBJ2-3; clone size: -; CDR3 length: 15; V gene: TRBV27; D gene: TRBD1; CDR3 DNA: TGTGCCAGCAGTTCTGGGACAGGGAACACAGATACGCAGTATTTT; CDR3 protein: CASSSGTGNTDTQYF
J gene: TRBJ1-2; clone size: -; CDR3 length: 18; V gene: TRBV7-9; D gene: -; CDR3 DNA: TGTGCCAGCAGCGGATACATTCCGGGAGCCAATTTTCAGGATGGCTACACCTTC; CDR3 protein: CASSGYIPGANFQDGYTF
J gene: TRBJ2-3; clone size: -; CDR3 length: 18; V gene: TRBV7-9; D gene: -; CDR3 DNA: TGTGCCAGCAGCCTGGGGGCGGAAGCGGGGCACAGCACAGATACGCAGTATTTT; CDR3 protein: CASSLGAEAGHSTDTQYF
J gene: TRBJ2-5; clone size: -; CDR3 length: 14; V gene: TRBV5-6; D gene: TRBD1; CDR3 DNA: TGTGCCAGCAGCTTTGGACAGGGCCAAGAGACCCAGTACTTC; CDR3 protein: CASSFGQGQETQYF
J gene: TRBJ2-7; clone size: -; CDR3 length: 14; V gene: TRBV5-6; D gene: -; CDR3 DNA: TGTGCCAGCAGCTACGGGACACTTTATTACGAGCAGTACTTC; CDR3 protein: CASSYGTLYYEQYF
J gene: TRBJ2-1; clone size: -; CDR3 length: 13; V gene: TRBV4-1; D gene: -; CDR3 DNA: TGCGCCAGCAGCCAACCAGGGAGCGATGAGCAGTTCTTC; CDR3 protein: CASSQPGSDEQFF
J gene: TRBJ1-5; clone size: -; CDR3 length: 15; V gene: TRBV27; D gene: -; CDR3 DNA: TGTGCCAGCCAAACCCTCCAGGGGTGGGATCAGCCCCAGCATTTT; CDR3 protein: CASQTLQGWDQPQHF
J gene: TRBJ2-7; clone size: -; CDR3 length: 15; V gene: TRBV11-3; D gene: TRBD1; CDR3 DNA: TGTGCCAGCAGCACAGGACAGGGGAGATCCTACGAGCAGTACTTC; CDR3 protein: CASSTGQGRSYEQYF
J gene: TRBJ2-1; clone size: -; CDR3 length: 18; V gene: TRBV4-1; D gene: TRBD2; CDR3 DNA: TGCGCCAGCAGCCAAGACCCCCCAGCTAGCGGGGGGGCTTGTGAGCAGTTCTTC; CDR3 protein: CASSQDPPASGGACEQFF
J gene: TRBJ2-3; clone size: -; CDR3 length: 13; V gene: TRBV5-1; D gene: TRBD2; CDR3 DNA: TGCGCCAGCAGCTTGGCGGGGGGAGATACGCAGTATTTT; CDR3 protein: CASSLAGGDTQYF
J gene: TRBJ1-2; clone size: -; CDR3 length: 13; V gene: TRBV30; D gene: TRBD1; CDR3 DNA: TGTGCCTGGAGCGACAGGGGGACCTATGGCTACACCTTC; CDR3 protein: CAWSDRGTYGYTF
J gene: TRBJ2-7; clone size: -; CDR3 length: 13; V gene: TRBV4-1; D gene: TRBD1; CDR3 DNA: TGCGCCAGCAGCCTCGGACAGGGCGTCGAGCAGTACTTC; CDR3 protein: CASSLGQGVEQYF
J gene: TRBJ2-7; clone size: -; CDR3 length: 11; V gene: TRBV29-1; D gene: -; CDR3 DNA: TGCAGCTACCTACAGGGCCCGGAGCAGTACTTC; CDR3 protein: CSYLQGPEQYF
J gene: TRBJ1-1; clone size: -; CDR3 length: 15; V gene: TRBV27; D gene: TRBD1; CDR3 DNA: TGTGCCAGCAGTTTATCCCCTGGACAGGGCACTGAAGCTTTCTTT; CDR3 protein: CASSLSPGQGTEAFF
J gene: TRBJ2-1; clone size: -; CDR3 length: 18; V gene: TRBV2; D gene: TRBD2; CDR3 DNA: TGTGCCAGCAGTGAAGATTCGGAGAGGACTAGCGACGACAATGAGCAGTTCTTC; CDR3 protein: CASSEDSERTSDDNEQFF
J gene: TRBJ2-7; clone size: -; CDR3 length: 19; V gene: TRBV10-2; D gene: -; CDR3 DNA: TGCGCCAGCAGTGAGTGGTTGGCAGGGGATGACCTATTCAACTACGAGCAGTACTTC; CDR3 protein: CASSEWLAGDDLFNYEQYF
J gene: TRBJ2-3; clone size: once; CDR3 length: 17; V gene: TRBV7-2; D gene: TRBD2; CDR3 DNA: TGTGCCAGCAGCTTACCGTCGCGGGAGGCGAGCACAGATACGCAGTATTTT; CDR3 protein: CASSLPSREASTDTQYF
J gene: TRBJ2-5; clone size: -; CDR3 length: 11; V gene: TRBV5-1; D gene: -; CDR3 DNA: TGCGCCAGCAGCTTTACAGAGACCCAGTACTTC; CDR3 protein: CASSFTETQYF
J gene: TRBJ1-1; clone size: -; CDR3 length: 15; V gene: TRBV5-1; D gene: -; CDR3 DNA: TGCGCCAGCAGCTTACTCGGGGGGCCTAACACTGAAGCTTTCTTT; CDR3 protein: CASSLLGGPNTEAFF
J gene: TRBJ1-1; clone size: -; CDR3 length: 13; V gene: TRBV5-6; D gene: -; CDR3 DNA: TGTGCCAGCAGCTTGGAGTCGTACACTGAAGCTTTCTTT; CDR3 protein: CASSLESYTEAFF
J gene: TRBJ2-3; clone size: -; CDR3 length: 17; V gene: TRBV7-9; D gene: -; CDR3 DNA: TGTGCCAGCAGCCCACTTCGGGGCGGGACCGCGGTGAATACGCAGTATTTT; CDR3 protein: CASSPLRGGTAVNTQYF
J gene: TRBJ2-3; clone size: -; CDR3 length: 14; V gene: TRBV12-5; D gene: -; CDR3 DNA: TGTGCTAGTGGTTTGGACGACGACTGGGTGAGGCAGTATTTT; CDR3 protein: CASGLDDDWVRQYF
J gene: TRBJ2-5; clone size: -; CDR3 length: 13; V gene: TRBV7-9; D gene: -; CDR3 DNA: TGTGCCAGCAGCCAATACAAGGACGAGACCCAGTACTTC; CDR3 protein: CASSQYKDETQYF
J gene: TRBJ2-2; clone size: -; CDR3 length: 16; V gene: TRBV27; D gene: -; CDR3 DNA: TGTGCCAGCAGTCCCCGCGTGGGCCATGGCACCGGGGAGCTGTTTTTT; CDR3 protein: CASSPRVGHGTGELFF
J gene: TRBJ1-5; clone size: -; CDR3 length: 15; V gene: TRBV19; D gene: -; CDR3 DNA: TGTGCCAGTAGTATCGACAAATATAGCAATCAGCCCCAGCATTTT; CDR3 protein: CASSIDKYSNQPQHF
J gene: TRBJ2-5; clone size: -; CDR3 length: 15; V gene: TRBV30; D gene: -; CDR3 DNA: TGTGCCTGGATCAACGACAGGGAGGGCGCGGAGACCCAGTACTTC; CDR3 protein: CAWINDREGAETQYF
J gene: TRBJ2-5; clone size: once; CDR3 length: 14; V gene: TRBV7-8; D gene: TRBD1; CDR3 DNA: TGTGCCAGCAGTTTAGGGACAGCCCAAGAGACCCAGTACTTC; CDR3 protein: CASSLGTAQETQYF
J gene: TRBJ2-1; clone size: once; CDR3 length: 13; V gene: TRBV10-1; D gene: -; CDR3 DNA: TGCGCCAGCAGTACGGGGTTTAACAATGAGCAGTTCTTC; CDR3 protein: CASSTGFNNEQFF
J gene: TRBJ1-1; clone size: -; CDR3 length: 15; V gene: TRBV27; D gene: -; CDR3 DNA: TGTGCCAGCAGTTTATACGGACTCCCCGGGACTGAAGCTTTCTTT; CDR3 protein: CASSLYGLPGTEAFF
J gene: TRBJ1-1; clone size: -; CDR3 length: 17; V gene: TRBV28; D gene: -; CDR3 DNA: TGTGCCAGCAGTTTACTGGGGAGATGGGTTGAAAACACTGAAGCTTTCTTT; CDR3 protein: CASSLLGRWVENTEAFF
J gene: TRBJ1-1; clone size: -; CDR3 length: 10; V gene: TRBV25-1; D gene: TRBD1; CDR3 DNA: TGTGCCAGCGGCCCAGGGGGAGCTTTCTTT; CDR3 protein: CASGPGGAFF
J gene: TRBJ2-5; clone size: once; CDR3 length: 15; V gene: TRBV7-2; D gene: -; CDR3 DNA: TGTGCCAGCAGCCCCAACCCCTGGGACCAAGAGACCCAGTACTTC; CDR3 protein: CASSPNPWDQETQYF
J gene: TRBJ2-7; clone size: -; CDR3 length: 15; V gene: TRBV5-5; D gene: TRBD1; CDR3 DNA: TGTGCCAGCAGCTGGAGACAGGGGCCGTCCTACGAGCAGTACTTC; CDR3 protein: CASSWRQGPSYEQYF
J gene: TRBJ1-1; clone size: -; CDR3 length: 12; V gene: TRBV6-1; D gene: -; CDR3 DNA: TGTGCCAGCAGTACAGGGTACACTGAAGCTTTCTTT; CDR3 protein: CASSTGYTEAFF
J gene: TRBJ2-2; clone size: -; CDR3 length: 16; V gene: TRBV5-6; D gene: TRBD2; CDR3 DNA: TGTGCCAGCAGCTTCCCTAGCGGGGATAACACCGGGGAGCTGTTTTTT; CDR3 protein: CASSFPSGDNTGELFF
J gene: TRBJ1-1; clone size: -; CDR3 length: 15; V gene: TRBV6-5; D gene: -; CDR3 DNA: TGTGCCAGCAGTTTTATAGGACAGCAGAACACTGAAGCTTTCTTT; CDR3 protein: CASSFIGQQNTEAFF
J gene: TRBJ1-3; clone size: once; CDR3 length: 15; V gene: TRBV10-2; D gene: -; CDR3 DNA: TGCGCCAGCAGGCCCTCGGGTACAGCTGGAAACACCATATATTTT; CDR3 protein: CASRPSGTAGNTIYF
J gene: TRBJ2-3; clone size: -; CDR3 length: 15; V gene: TRBV15; D gene: -; CDR3 DNA: TGTGCCACCAGCAGGACTTTAAGTGGCACAGATACGCAGTATTTT; CDR3 protein: CATSRTLSGTDTQYF
J gene: TRBJ1-3; clone size: -; CDR3 length: 14; V gene: TRBV9; D gene: -; CDR3 DNA: TGTGCCAGCAGCGAGATCGACTCTGGAAACACCATATATTTT; CDR3 protein: CASSEIDSGNTIYF
J gene: TRBJ1-2; clone size: -; CDR3 length: 14; V gene: TRBV5-8; D gene: -; CDR3 DNA: TGTGCCAGCAGCTTCAGGGCGGGAGACTATGGCTACACCTTC; CDR3 protein: CASSFRAGDYGYTF
J gene: TRBJ1-5; clone size: -; CDR3 length: 14; V gene: TRBV6-1; D gene: -; CDR3 DNA: TGTGCCAGCAGAACGGGGTCTCAAGGGCAGCCCCAGCATTTT; CDR3 protein: CASRTGSQGQPQHF
J gene: TRBJ1-5; clone size: few; CDR3 length: 15; V gene: TRBV30; D gene: TRBD1; CDR3 DNA: TGTGCCTGGAGTTTGCTAGGGGGCGAGGATCAGCCCCAGCATTTT; CDR3 protein: CAWSLLGGEDQPQHF
J gene: TRBJ2-1; clone size: -; CDR3 length: 15; V gene: TRBV10-1; D gene: TRBD2; CDR3 DNA: TGCGCCAGCAGTGCCGCGGGAGAGGGCTACAATGAGCAGTTCTTC; CDR3 protein: CASSAAGEGYNEQFF
J gene: TRBJ2-7; clone size: once; CDR3 length: 14; V gene: TRBV11-2; D gene: -; CDR3 DNA: TGTGCCAGCAGCTTAGGCGGGCTAACCTACGAGCAGTACTTC; CDR3 protein: CASSLGGLTYEQYF
J gene: TRBJ1-4; clone size: -; CDR3 length: 14; V gene: TRBV19; D gene: -; CDR3 DNA: TGTGCCAGTAGTTTCGGGACTCCTAATGAAAAACTGTTTTTT; CDR3 protein: CASSFGTPNEKLFF